This passage covers 2 T cell receptor beta chains from one sample sequenced in a study of blood T cell repertoires in COVID-19. Clones were read by immunoSEQ multiplex PCR, and TCRdb kept only the in-frame ones, dropping some. The table lists a few hundred thousand clones, more than 75% of them singletons. Sequencing was performed on peripheral blood. Receptors originate from a woman in her fifties or sixties who had recovered from COVID-19.

The chain joins TRBV6-5 to TRBJ1-6; TRBD1 matches at 10 bases. Per germline, CDR1 MNHEY and CDR2 SVGAGI. The CDR3 has 16 residues. J was trimmed by 7 bases and V by 2 bases; bases with no gene match: 5. The CDR3: CASSYTSDRGNSPLHF. The CDR3, as DNA: TGTGCCAGCAGTTACACTTCGGACAGGGGGAATTCACCCCTCCACTTT.

The rearrangement links TRBV7-2 to TRBJ2-3; TRBD2 matches at 8 bases. The CDR3 length is 15 residues. Per germline, CDR1 SGHTA and CDR2 FQGNSA. Trimming cost V 5 bases and J 3 bases; bases outside gene matches: 7. The CDR3 bases are TGTGCCAGCAGCCCAGGGCGGGGGGTAACAGATACGCAGTATTTT. Translation: CASSPGRGVTDTQYF.